The 16 T cell receptor beta chains presented below share a single source sample, sequenced in a study of T cells in Graves' hyperthyroidism and ophthalmopathy. It was RNA transcripts that yielded the amplified TCR beta CDR3 regions. With the HTBI primer set, the TCR CDR3 went through a first round of RT-PCR. TCRdb re-derived calls from the multiplex PCR reads in MiXCR, one entry per CDR3 protein. The table lists 300,000 to 450,000 distinct CDR3 sequences, 15% to 18% of them singletons. The sample taken for sequencing was blood. Receptors were obtained from a woman in her late teens or twenties with Graves' hyperthyroidism that later progressed to Graves' ophthalmopathy.

Notes on this clonotype: Mismatch with germline at one junction end may stem from a read error. The CDR3 DNA reads TGTGCCAGCAGTTTCAGGAACTCTGGGGCCAGCGTCCTGACTTTC. Translating it yields CASSFRNSGASVLTF. The chain has TRBV12-3 or TRBV12-4 and TRBJ2-6; D perhaps matches TRBD1 (5 bases). The CDR3 spans 15 residues.

The rearrangement links TRBV28 to TRBJ2-1; 14 positions agree with TRBD2. The CDR3 is 14 amino acids. Trimming took 7 bases from V and 9 from J; bases not matched to a gene: 5. Germline V lookup: CDR1 MDHEN, CDR2 SYDVKM. CDR3 region: CASTQGLAGAEQFF. The CDR3 bases are TGTGCCAGCACCCAGGGACTAGCGGGAGCTGAGCAGTTCTTC.

This clonotype was counted ten times or more. The chain couples TRBV18 to TRBJ2-1; 16 bases are shared with TRBD2. Germline CDR1 and CDR2: KGHSH and LQKENI. CDR3 length: 14 residues. V gave up 10 bases and J gave up 7 bases; unmatched junction bases: 4. For the CDR3, the DNA is TGTGCCACCGCGGGACTAGCGGGAGGGAATGAGCAGTTCTTC. Translated: CATAGLAGGNEQFF.

This clonotype was counted only a few times. The chain carries TRBV7-9 and TRBJ1-1; D is perhaps TRBD1 (5 bases). This CDR3 has 16 residues. Germline-derived CDR1 and CDR2 are SEHNR and FQNEAQ (reference sequence). The V end was cut by 5 bases, the J end by 4 bases, with 20 bases between. CDR3 in DNA: TGTGCCAGCAGCCCCCTGGGAGGACTGGGGGGCACTGAAGCTTTCTTT. It yields the protein CASSPLGGLGGTEAFF.

This clonotype has only a few counts. This chain uses TRBV7-9 with TRBJ2-7, with 9 positions matching TRBD1. The CDR3 length is 15 residues. With V trimmed by 4 bases and J by 3 bases, 7 bases remained unmatched. From germline, CDR1 is SEHNR and CDR2 FQNEAQ (reference sequence). CDR3 bases: TGTGCCAGCAGCTCAGGACAGGGGTTTCTCTACGAGCAGTACTTC. Its protein is CASSSGQGFLYEQYF.

This clonotype was seen a few times. V usage is TRBV20-1 and J usage is TRBJ1-6; D is ambiguous. Deletions cut 1 base from V and 0 bases from J, with 7 bases between. CDR1 DFQATT and CDR2 SNEGSKA come from the germline V gene (reference sequence). There are 15 residues in the CDR3. DNA of the CDR3: TGCAGTGCTAGAGTGGGGAGCTCCTATAATTCACCCCTCCACTTT. Its protein product is CSARVGSSYNSPLHF.

Many counts were recorded for this clonotype. J is TRBJ1-3 and V is TRBV5-5; no firm D call. Germline V gene data show CDR1 as SGHKS and CDR2 as YYEKEE (reference sequence). The CDR3 contains 15 residues. The V end was cut by 0 bases, the J end by 4 bases, with 11 bases between. CDR3 in DNA: TGTGCCAGCAGCTTGGTTAGCGGGTCCGGAAACACCATATATTTT. Translation: CASSLVSGSGNTIYF.

This clonotype was found many times. CDR3 residues: CASSLGTATEAFF. CDR3 DNA: TGTGCCAGCAGCTTAGGGACAGCCACTGAAGCTTTCTTT. This chain uses TRBV11-2 with TRBJ1-1, with D tentatively TRBD1 (6 bases). The germline V gene has CDR1 SGHAT and CDR2 FQNNGV. CDR3 length: 13 residues. The germline V and J ends were trimmed by 1 base and 4 bases, with 7 bases remaining between them. The variable domain in full, with the rest retrieved from reference TRBV11-2 and TRBJ1-1, is EAGVAQSPRYKIIEKRQSVAFWCNPISGHATLYWYQQILGQGPKLLIQFQNNGVVDDSQLPKDRFSAERLKGVDSTLKIQPAKLEDSAVYLCASSLGTATEAFFGQGTRLTVV.

This clonotype was detected many times. The V gene is TRBV19, the J gene TRBJ1-1; no clear D gene. The CDR3 has 13 amino acids. The V and J ends lost 3 bases and 0 bases respectively, with 5 bases between them. Germline CDR1 is LNHDA and CDR2 is SQIVND (reference sequence). CDR3 sequence (DNA): TGTGCCAGTAGTATGGCGCTGAACACTGAAGCTTTCTTT. This codes for CASSMALNTEAFF.

This clonotype turned up a few times. The chain couples TRBV29-1 to TRBJ2-1, with D possibly matching TRBD2 (5 bases). This CDR3 contains 14 residues. The V and J ends lost 4 bases and 4 bases respectively, with 14 bases between them. The germline V gene encodes CDR1 SQVTM and CDR2 ANQGSEA. CDR3 DNA sequence: TGCAGCGTTGCACCAACTAGGGATTACAATGAGCAGTTCTTC. Its translation: CSVAPTRDYNEQFF.

The chain employs TRBV4-1 and TRBJ2-3, with 14 bases that match TRBD2. V shed 4 bases, J shed 3 bases, and the junction held 9 bases outside the gene matches. This CDR3 is 18 amino acids long. CDR1 MGHRA and CDR2 YSYEKL come from the germline V gene. The CDR3 reads CASSPGPRTSGRTDTQYF. The CDR3 bases are TGCGCCAGCAGCCCGGGTCCCCGGACTAGCGGGAGGACAGATACGCAGTATTTT.

This clonotype was recorded many times. This rearrangement joins TRBV29-1 to TRBJ2-7; tentatively, D is TRBD1 or TRBD2 (6 bases each). Germline CDR1 and CDR2: SQVTM and ANQGSEA. The CDR3 covers 14 residues. V was shortened by 4 bases and J by 3 bases, with 16 bases between the two germline ends. As DNA, the CDR3 is TGCAGCGTTGTTACGGGGGCTTCTCGCTACGAGCAGTACTTC. Amino acids: CSVVTGASRYEQYF.

There are many counts of this clonotype. The chain uses TRBV20-1 and TRBJ2-7; D remains unclear. Looked up from germline, CDR1 is DFQATT and CDR2 is SNEGSKA (reference sequence). The ends were cut back, 1 base at V and 1 base at J, with 8 bases in the middle. This CDR3 is 13 amino acids long. CDR3 nucleotide sequence: TGCAGTGCTAGAGGGGTACGATCCTACGAGCAGTACTTC. It codes for CSARGVRSYEQYF.

The chain carries TRBV20-1 and TRBJ2-1; 10 nucleotides agree with TRBD2. J was trimmed by 8 bases and V by 6 bases; bases with no gene match: 7. The CDR3 covers 13 residues. Germline V gene lookup returns CDR1 DFQATT and CDR2 SNEGSKA (reference sequence). CDR3 sequence reads: CSAGTSEAHEQFF. In nucleotides, the CDR3 is TGCAGTGCGGGGACTAGCGAAGCCCATGAGCAGTTCTTC.

This clonotype was seen many times. The chain carries TRBV27 and TRBJ2-1, with 14 bases identical to TRBD2. The CDR3 is made up of 18 amino acids. Germline V gene lookup returns CDR1 MNHEY and CDR2 SMNVEV (reference sequence). V shed 5 bases, J shed 0 bases, and the junction held 6 bases outside the gene matches. DNA for the CDR3: TGTGCCAGCAGTGCACGACTAGCGGGAGGGAGCTCCTACAATGAGCAGTTCTTC. Protein product: CASSARLAGGSSYNEQFF.

V is TRBV6-1 and J is TRBJ1-1; perhaps TRBD1 as D (6 bases). CDR1 is MNHNS and CDR2 is SASEGT in the germline V gene. The CDR3 extends over 15 amino acids. The V and J ends lost 5 bases and 2 bases respectively, with 15 bases between them. DNA of the CDR3: TGTGCCAGCAGTTCTCCGGGACACGGAAACACTGAAGCTTTCTTT. Translating gives CASSSPGHGNTEAFF.